This T cell receptor (beta chain) originates from a study of monozygotic twins with inflammatory bowel disease. Germline V lookup: CDR1 SGHRS, CDR2 YFSETQ. The CDR3 contains 15 residues. There were eight separate reactions per sample in which cDNA was made. TCRdb re-called the 5' RACE reads; one entry per CDR3 protein, DNA not given. The sample table includes about 110,000 distinct CDR3 sequences. Overall study findings and caveats: It was in IBD patients that TCRbeta diversity (inverse Simpson) was lower than in healthy co-twins. Distinguishing T cell subtypes was not possible. Fewer shared clonotypes with others were found in IBD patients than in healthy twins, especially with disease activity.

Of note for this clonotype: Its target is not known.

The V gene is TRBV5-1, the J gene TRBJ1-4; TCRdb selects TRBD1, and the lack of DNA leaves this call unchecked. The sequenced sample was blood. This sequence was found in a human donor with ulcerative colitis or Crohn's disease, or a healthy co-twin of an affected twin (not recorded which). The CDR3 sequence is CASSLYGGYMKNCFF.